This record concerns one TCR beta chain sequence. The germline V gene encodes CDR1 SGHRS and CDR2 YFSETQ. There are 17 residues in the CDR3. Trimming left V 0 bases short and J 0 bases short, with 15 bases between. Authors' data handling: Amplification from reference gene primers served as the basis for estimated nucleated cell counts. Profiled with immunoSEQ multiplex PCR; TCRdb holds only in-frame clones, not every one. The DNA was the basis for D and trimming; V, J and clone size are from that table. The top ten hold approximately 7.8% of the sample, which has 45,000 to 65,000 clones, about nine tenths seen once. This record comes from a study of blood T cell repertoires in COVID-19. About the research overall: Samples came from the United States, Italy and Spain, spanning acute and convalescent COVID-19.

The source is a man aged 50 or older with active COVID-19. Sequenced input: peripheral blood. The rearrangement joins TRBV5-1 to TRBJ1-1; D is possibly TRBD1 (6 bases). The DNA for the CDR3 is TGCGCCAGCAGCTTGGGAGGTCTACAGGGATTGAACACTGAAGCTTTCTTT. It yields the protein CASSLGGLQGLNTEAFF.